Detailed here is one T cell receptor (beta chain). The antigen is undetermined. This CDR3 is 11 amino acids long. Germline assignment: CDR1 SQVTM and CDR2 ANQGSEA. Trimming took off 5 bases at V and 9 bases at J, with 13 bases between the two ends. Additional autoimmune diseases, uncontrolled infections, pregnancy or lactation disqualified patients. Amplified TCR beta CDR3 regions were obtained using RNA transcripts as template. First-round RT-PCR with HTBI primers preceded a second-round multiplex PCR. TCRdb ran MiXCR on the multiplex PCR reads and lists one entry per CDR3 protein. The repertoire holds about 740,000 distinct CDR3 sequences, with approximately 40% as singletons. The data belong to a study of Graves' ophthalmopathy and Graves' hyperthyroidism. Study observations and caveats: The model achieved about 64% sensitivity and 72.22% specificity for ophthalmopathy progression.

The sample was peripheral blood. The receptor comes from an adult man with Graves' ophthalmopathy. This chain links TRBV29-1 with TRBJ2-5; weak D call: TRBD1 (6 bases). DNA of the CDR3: TGCAGCGTTAACAGGGAAGGCTCCCAGTACTTC. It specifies CSVNREGSQYF.